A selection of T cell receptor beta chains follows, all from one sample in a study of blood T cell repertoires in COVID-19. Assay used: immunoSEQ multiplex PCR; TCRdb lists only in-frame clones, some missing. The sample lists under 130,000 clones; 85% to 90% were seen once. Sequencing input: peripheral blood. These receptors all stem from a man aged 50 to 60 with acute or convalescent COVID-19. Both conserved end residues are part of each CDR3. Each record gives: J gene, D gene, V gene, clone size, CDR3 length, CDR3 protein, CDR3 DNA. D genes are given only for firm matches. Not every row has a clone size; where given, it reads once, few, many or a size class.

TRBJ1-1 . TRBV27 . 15 CASSLRSPAETEAFF TGTGCCAGCAGTTTAAGGAGCCCGGCGGAGACTGAAGCTTTCTTT
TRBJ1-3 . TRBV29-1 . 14 CSVEDWRSGNTIYF TGCAGCGTTGAAGATTGGAGGAGTGGAAACACCATATATTTT
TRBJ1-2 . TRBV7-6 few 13 CASSPHGSGGYTF TGTGCCAGCAGCCCCCACGGGTCTGGGGGCTACACCTTC
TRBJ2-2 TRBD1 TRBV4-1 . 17 CASSITPGQANTGELFF TGCGCCAGCAGCATTACCCCGGGACAGGCGAACACCGGGGAGCTGTTTTTT
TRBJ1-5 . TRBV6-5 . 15 CASSYSFNSNQPQHF TGTGCCAGCAGTTACTCGTTCAATAGCAATCAGCCCCAGCATTTT
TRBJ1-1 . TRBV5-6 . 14 CASSFRGGDTEAFF TGTGCCAGCAGCTTTCGAGGGGGAGACACTGAAGCTTTCTTT
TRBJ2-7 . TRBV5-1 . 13 CASSSGLFYEQYF TGCGCCAGCAGCTCCGGACTTTTTTACGAGCAGTACTTC
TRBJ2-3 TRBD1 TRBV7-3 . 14 CASSSRGRTDTQYF TGTGCCAGCAGCTCCAGGGGGCGCACAGATACGCAGTATTTT
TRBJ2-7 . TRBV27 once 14 CATKKPGGPYEQYF TGTGCCACCAAAAAACCAGGAGGCCCCTACGAGCAGTACTTC
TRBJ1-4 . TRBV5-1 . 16 CASSPPGPRSNEKLFF TGCGCCAGCAGCCCCCCCGGCCCGAGGTCTAATGAAAAACTGTTTTTT
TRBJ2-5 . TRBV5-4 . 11 CASSSQETQYF TGTGCCAGCAGCTCGCAAGAGACCCAGTACTTC
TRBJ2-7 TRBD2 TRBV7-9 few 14 CASSNRGGPHEQYF TGTGCCAGCAGCAACCGGGGGGGACCCCACGAGCAGTACTTC
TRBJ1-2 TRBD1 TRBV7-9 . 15 CASSLGWTGSYGYTF TGTGCCAGCAGCTTGGGTTGGACAGGGAGCTATGGCTACACCTTC
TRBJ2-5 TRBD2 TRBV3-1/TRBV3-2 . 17 CASSHALKRGEGETQYF TGTGCCAGCAGCCATGCTCTAAAACGGGGGGAAGGGGAGACCCAGTACTTC
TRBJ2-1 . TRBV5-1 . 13 CASSLGPGNEQFF TGCGCCAGCAGCCTGGGACCAGGGAATGAGCAGTTCTTC